Sequencing of this TCR beta chain was carried out in a study of shared clonotypes between healthy human individuals. V shed 6 bases, J shed 2 bases, and the junction held 9 bases outside the gene matches. The CDR3 sequence is 15 residues long. Germline CDR1 SEHNR, CDR2 FQNEAQ (reference sequence). A CD45RA-negative memory subset and a CD45RA+ naive subset were separated from the CD4+ cells. Per the study methods: ImmunoSEQ gave junction-only sequences without quality scores, so filtering differed. Using immunoSEQ multiplex PCR, the repertoire was profiled, and TCRdb retains in-frame clones only, with some absent. V and J calls and clone size are as listed in that table; D and trimming were resolved from the DNA. There are some 1 million clones in the sample; about 76% occur only once, and 1.4% to 1.5% lies in the top ten. Remarks on this clone: Its antigen is still unknown.

Notes on the study in general: Between a handful of donors, naive CD4 clonotypes were shared at a level of around 5.2%.

This sequence originates from a man aged 18 to 30 in good health. Sequencing used memory CD4+ T cells sorted from blood. The subset: CD45RA-negative fraction. This rearrangement joins TRBV7-9 to TRBJ2-5; 7 positions match TRBD1. CDR3 coding DNA: TGTGCCAGCAGTCTGAGGGGACAGAGGCAAGAGACCCAGTACTTC. It codes for CASSLRGQRQETQYF.